These 3 T cell receptor beta chains share one sample of origin, sequenced in a study of shared T cell receptors in the human thymus. This table comes from immunoSEQ multiplex PCR, and its TCRdb copy is limited to in-frame clones, with some not included. This sample has over 350,000 clones; roughly 94% occur once, and the top ten carry roughly 0.02%. The sequenced sample was thymocytes. The receptors here all came from a human donor.

The CDR3 sequence: CASSPRDRDGYTF. As DNA, the CDR3 is TGTGCCAGCAGCCCTCGGGACAGGGATGGCTACACCTTC. The rearrangement links TRBV14 to TRBJ1-2, with 9 nucleotides matching TRBD1. Germline V gives CDR1 SGHDN, CDR2 FVKESK. V dropped 4 bases and J dropped 6; count of bases not matched to a gene: 3. The CDR3 runs 13 residues.

The rearrangement joins TRBV30 to TRBJ1-2; no reliable D call. CDR1 and CDR2 from the germline V gene are GTSNPN and SVGIG (reference sequence). Trimming pared 0 bases from V and 0 bases from J, leaving 2 bases between. The length of the CDR3 is 12 residues. CDR3 sequence reads: CAWSVANYGYTF. The DNA of the CDR3 is TGTGCCTGGAGTGTGGCTAACTATGGCTACACCTTC.

The chain joins TRBV4-3 to TRBJ2-3; a weak D match, TRBD2 (5 bases). Looked up from germline, CDR1 is LGHNA and CDR2 is YSLEER. The CDR3 totals 14 residues. The V and J ends lost 1 base and 5 bases respectively, with 10 bases between them. DNA for the CDR3: TGCGCCAGCAGCCAAGGGACCAGCGGAGATACGCAGTATTTT. It translates to CASSQGTSGDTQYF.